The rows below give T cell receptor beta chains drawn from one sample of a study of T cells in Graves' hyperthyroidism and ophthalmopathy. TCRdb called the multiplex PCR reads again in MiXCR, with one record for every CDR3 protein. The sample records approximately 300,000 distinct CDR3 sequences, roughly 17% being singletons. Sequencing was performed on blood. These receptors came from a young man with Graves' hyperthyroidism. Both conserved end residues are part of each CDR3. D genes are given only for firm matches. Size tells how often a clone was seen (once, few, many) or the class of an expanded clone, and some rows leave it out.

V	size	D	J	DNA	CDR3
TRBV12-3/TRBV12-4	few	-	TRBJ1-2	TGTGCCAGCAGTTTTCACAGCGAGGGGGGCTACACCTTC	CASSFHSEGGYTF
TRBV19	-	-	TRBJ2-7	TGTGCCAGTAGTATGTTTCTCGCCAACTCCTACGAGCAGTACTTC	CASSMFLANSYEQYF
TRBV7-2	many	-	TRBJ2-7	TGTGCCAGCAGCACCTCGACTGGCTCCTACGAGCAGTACTTC	CASSTSTGSYEQYF
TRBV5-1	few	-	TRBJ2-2	TGCGCCAGCAGCTTGGTTTTGGTCACAAGCGGGGAGCTGTTTTTT	CASSLVLVTSGELFF
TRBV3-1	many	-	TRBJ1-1	TGTGCCAGCAGCCAAGCTGTACTGCTCTCTGAAGCTTTCTTT	CASSQAVLLSEAFF
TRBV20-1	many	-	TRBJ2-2	TGCAGTGCCCGAGACCGAAACACCGGGGAGCTGTTTTTT	CSARDRNTGELFF
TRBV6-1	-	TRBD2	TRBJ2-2	TGTGCCAGCACCCCGGGACTAGCGGGTGGGTTCACCGGGGAGCTGTTTTTT	CASTPGLAGGFTGELFF
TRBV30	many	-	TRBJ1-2	TGTGCCTGGGACCGGAGCTACTATGGCTACACCTTC	CAWDRSYYGYTF
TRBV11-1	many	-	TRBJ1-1	TGTGCCAGCAGCTTAGGGATCGGGGCAACCACTGAAGCTTTCTTT	CASSLGIGATTEAFF
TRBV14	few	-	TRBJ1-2	TGTGCCAGCAGCCAAGAGTACGGGGGCTACACCTTC	CASSQEYGGYTF
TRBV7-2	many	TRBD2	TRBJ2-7	TGTGCCAGCAGCTTAGGCCTAGCGGATATCTACGAGCAGTACTTC	CASSLGLADIYEQYF
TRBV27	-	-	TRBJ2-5	TGTGCCAGCAGTTTAAGAAGGTTTCGAACCCGACCACAAGAGACCCAGTACTTC	CASSLRRFRTRPQETQYF
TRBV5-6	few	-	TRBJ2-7	TGTGCCAGCAACACCGAACAGGGTTCCAACGAGCAGTACTTC	CASNTEQGSNEQYF
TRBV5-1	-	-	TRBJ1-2	TGCGCCAGCAGCTTAAAATCCGGGACCGCGTATGGCTACACCTTC	CASSLKSGTAYGYTF
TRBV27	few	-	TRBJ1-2	TGTGCCAGCAAAGGGCTGGTAGGTGCTAACTATGGCTACACCTTC	CASKGLVGANYGYTF
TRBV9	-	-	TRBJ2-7	TGTGCCAGCGGGCATAGAGAGACGGGGGAGGTCCTCGACGAGCAGTACTTC	CASGHRETGEVLDEQYF
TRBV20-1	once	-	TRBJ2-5	TGCAGTGCTAGAGATTGGACCCAGTACTTC	CSARDWTQYF
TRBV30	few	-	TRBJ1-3	TGTGCCTGGAGTGTCGGGACTAGCGGGAGATCATATTTT	CAWSVGTSGRSYF
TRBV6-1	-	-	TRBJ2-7	TGTGCCAGCAGTGTCTTGACAGGTACAAGACTCTACGAGCAGTACTTC	CASSVLTGTRLYEQYF
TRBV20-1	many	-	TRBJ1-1	TGCAGTGCTAGAGACCCTAATATGGAGTGGGCTTTCTTT	CSARDPNMEWAFF
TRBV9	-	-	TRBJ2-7	TGTGCCAGCAGCGTAGGTGGCGGGACCTACGAGCAGTACTTC	CASSVGGGTYEQYF
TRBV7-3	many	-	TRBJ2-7	TGTGCCAGCAGCCTGACGACAGACTACGAGCAGTACTTC	CASSLTTDYEQYF
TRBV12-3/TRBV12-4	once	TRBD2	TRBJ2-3	TGTGCCAGCAGGGAGGGACTAGCGGGAGAAACAGATACGCAGTATTTT	CASREGLAGETDTQYF
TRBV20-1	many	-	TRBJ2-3	TGCAGTGCTAGAGATTGGGACCACACAGATACGCAGTATTTT	CSARDWDHTDTQYF
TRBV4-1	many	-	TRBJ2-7	TGCGCCAGCAGCCAAGATCCTATTCCATCCGGCGAGCAGTACTTC	CASSQDPIPSGEQYF
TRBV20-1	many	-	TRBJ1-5	TGCAGTGCTATGGGATCGCCAAATCAGCCCCAGCATTTT	CSAMGSPNQPQHF
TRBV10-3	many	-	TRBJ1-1	TGTGCCATCAGTACCACGGAGAACACTGAAGCTTTCTTT	CAISTTENTEAFF
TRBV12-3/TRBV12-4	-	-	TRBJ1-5	TGTGCCTGCAGTTTATTCAGCCAGCATAGCAATCAGCCCCAGCATTTT	CACSLFSQHSNQPQHF
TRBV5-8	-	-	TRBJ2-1	TGTGCCAGCATCAGGGGGGGCTCCTACAATGAGCAGTTCTTC	CASIRGGSYNEQFF
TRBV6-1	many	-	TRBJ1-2	TGTACCAGCAGTGAAATTGGAGGCGGTGGCTACACCTTC	CTSSEIGGGGYTF
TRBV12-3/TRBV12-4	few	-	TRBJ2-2	TGTGCCAGCAGCTCTTCGGCCGAGCTGTTTTTT	CASSSSAELFF
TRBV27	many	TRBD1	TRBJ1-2	TGTGCCAGCAGTTCTACAGGGGGCTACGGTGGCTACACCTTC	CASSSTGGYGGYTF
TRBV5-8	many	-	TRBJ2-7	TGTGCCAGCACCCTCCGTCGGGCCACCTACGAGCAGTACTTC	CASTLRRATYEQYF
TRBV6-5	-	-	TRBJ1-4	TGTGCCAGCAGTTACACTTCAGGGGCTAATGAAAAACTGTTTTTT	CASSYTSGANEKLFF
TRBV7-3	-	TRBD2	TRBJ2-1	TGTGCCAGCAGCCGCCTAGCGGGAGAAGGTGAGCAGTTCTTC	CASSRLAGEGEQFF
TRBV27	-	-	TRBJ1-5	TGTGCCAGCAGTTTCGGGGCAAACAATCAGCCCCAGCATTTT	CASSFGANNQPQHF
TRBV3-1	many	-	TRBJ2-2	TGTGCCAGCAGCCAAGTTCAGGGGATCGGGGAGCTGTTTTTT	CASSQVQGIGELFF
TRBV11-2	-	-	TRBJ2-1	TGTGCCAGCAGCTTAGTCCGTACTACTCCCCAGTTCTTC	CASSLVRTTPQFF
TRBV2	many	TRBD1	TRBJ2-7	TGTGCCAGCAGTTCCGAGACAGGGGACGAGCAGTACTTC	CASSSETGDEQYF
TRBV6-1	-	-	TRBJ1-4	TGTGCCAGCAGGGCCCTGAACCTAACCTTACTGGCGGCTAATGAAAAACTGTTTTTT	CASRALNLTLLAANEKLFF
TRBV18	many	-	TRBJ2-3	TGTGCCAGCTCACACCTGAGGGACCGGACCACAGATACGCAGTATTTT	CASSHLRDRTTDTQYF
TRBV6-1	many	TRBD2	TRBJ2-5	TGTGCCAGCAGTGAATTGGCGGGAGATCATGGGACCCAGTACTTC	CASSELAGDHGTQYF
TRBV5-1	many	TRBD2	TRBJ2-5	TGCGCCAGCAGCTGGGGACTAGGGTTGGCGTTGGAGACCCAGTACTTC	CASSWGLGLALETQYF
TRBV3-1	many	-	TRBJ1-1	TGTGCCAGCAGCCATATCCCGGGGGCGGCTTTCTTT	CASSHIPGAAFF
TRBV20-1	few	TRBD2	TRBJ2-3	TGCAGTGCTAGTTGGGTAGCGGGAGTCTCAGCGGATACGCAGTATTTT	CSASWVAGVSADTQYF
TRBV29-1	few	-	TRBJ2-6	TGCAGCGTTACCTCAACTGGGGCCAACGTCCTGACTTTC	CSVTSTGANVLTF
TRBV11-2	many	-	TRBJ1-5	TGTGCCAGCAGCAAGGAGGGAAATAGCAATCAGCCCCAGCATTTT	CASSKEGNSNQPQHF
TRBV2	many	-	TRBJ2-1	TGTGCCAGCAGTGGCCTAGCACCTCCCAATGAGCAGTTCTTC	CASSGLAPPNEQFF
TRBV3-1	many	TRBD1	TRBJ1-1	TGTGCCAGCAGCCCCCTACTCACAGGGGATGGAACTGAAGCTTTCTTT	CASSPLLTGDGTEAFF
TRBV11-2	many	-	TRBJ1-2	TGTGCCAGCAGCCAAAGCAAGACATCTGCTAACTATGGCTACACCTTC	CASSQSKTSANYGYTF